The clone carrying this T cell receptor (beta chain) was counted ten times or more. What it recognizes is unknown. V was pared by 5 bases and J by 6 bases, with 4 bases of the junction left unmatched. There are 13 residues in the CDR3. This entry is derived from a study of T-cell memory formation after mild COVID-19. Points from the study as a whole: CD8+ contracting clones occupied EMRA, while CD4+ ones occupied mainly CM and EM.

Via MiXCR, TCRdb re-called the 5' RACE reads, giving one row per CDR3 protein. The table records about 13,000 distinct CDR3 sequences, about 12% of them present only once. V gene TRBV12-3 or TRBV12-4 combines with J gene TRBJ1-1; 9 bases map to TRBD1. The specimen sequenced was PBMCs or a T cell subset sorted from them (not recorded which). The receptor comes from an adult woman who had mild COVID-19 (a few samples of this study predate the infection). Cell type and time point are not known. The CDR3 loop is CASSPQGAPEAFF. In DNA form, the CDR3 reads TGTGCCAGCAGTCCACAGGGGGCCCCTGAAGCTTTCTTT.